One and the same sample provided the 20 T cell receptor beta chains below, sequenced in a study of blood T cell repertoires in COVID-19. Here immunoSEQ multiplex PCR was the method, and the copy in TCRdb shows in-frame clones only, minus some. The sample has 300,000 to 350,000 clones, around 90% seen once; the top ten hold approximately 2.4%. Sample: peripheral blood. The receptors come from a man aged 18 to 30 with active or convalescent COVID-19.

V gene TRBV4-1 combines with J gene TRBJ1-2; 7 bases are a match to TRBD1. Germline V CDR1 and CDR2: MGHRA, YSYEKL. With 6 bases clipped from V and 8 bases from J, the junction kept 12 bases outside the gene matches. This CDR3 region has 14 residues. This CDR3 is CASRLGFDRVGYTF. The CDR3 DNA is TGCGCCAGCAGATTAGGTTTTGACAGGGTCGGCTACACCTTC.

The chain combines TRBV6-2 or TRBV6-3 with TRBJ2-1; TRBD2 matches 14 bases. Germline CDR1 MNHEY, CDR2 SVGEGT. The V gene end was trimmed by 1 base and the J gene end by 0 bases; junction bases not matched to a gene: 11. CDR3 length: 21 amino acids. CDR3 in DNA: TGTGCCAGCAGTTACTACCGAGGGACTAGCGGGGGCCGTAGCTCCTACAATGAGCAGTTCTTC. Translating it yields CASSYYRGTSGGRSSYNEQFF.

This sequence joins TRBV7-7 and TRBJ2-5, with 9 bases fitting TRBD2. Germline CDR1 reads SSHAT; CDR2 reads FNYEAQ (reference sequence). CDR3 length equals 15 residues. The ends lost 1 base at V and 2 bases at J; junction bases unmatched: 2. In DNA, the CDR3 is TGTGCCAGCAGCTTAGGTCTAGCGGGGCAAGAGACCCAGTACTTC. The encoded protein is CASSLGLAGQETQYF.

This clone was observed a handful of times. The rearrangement joins TRBV27 to TRBJ1-1; a possible D gene is TRBD1 (6 bases). CDR1 is MNHEY and CDR2 is SMNVEV in the germline V gene (reference sequence). There are 15 residues in the CDR3. Trimming removed 1 base at V and 1 base at J, with 10 bases between. CDR3 sequence: CASSLWGGGNTEAFF. DNA of the CDR3: TGTGCCAGCAGTTTATGGGGAGGGGGGAACACTGAAGCTTTCTTT.

The chain carries TRBV28 and TRBJ1-2; TRBD1 matches 7 bases. Per the germline V gene, CDR1 is MDHEN and CDR2 is SYDVKM. The V gene end was trimmed by 5 bases and the J gene end by 4 bases; junction bases not matched to a gene: 7. This CDR3 has 14 amino acids. CDR3 residues: CASSPPGQAYGYTF. For the CDR3, the DNA is TGTGCCAGCAGTCCACCCGGACAGGCCTATGGCTACACCTTC.

The V gene is TRBV10-3, the J gene TRBJ2-7; TRBD1 is a possible D gene (6 bases). CDR3 size: 12 residues. Germline values: CDR1 ENHRY, CDR2 SYGVKD. Trimming left V 2 bases short and J 6 bases short, with 8 bases between. CDR3 amino acids: CAISEGGVEQYF. CDR3 nucleotide sequence: TGTGCCATCAGTGAGGGGGGCGTCGAGCAGTACTTC.

The chain has TRBV4-1 and TRBJ1-5, with D hard to call. Trimming took off 0 bases at V and 1 base at J, with 10 bases between the two ends. Germline CDR1 is MGHRA and CDR2 is YSYEKL. The CDR3 sequence is 16 residues long. CDR3 sequence reads: CASSQDWQVSNQPQHF. The CDR3, as DNA: TGCGCCAGCAGCCAAGATTGGCAGGTGAGCAATCAGCCCCAGCATTTT.

The chain combines TRBV4-1 with TRBJ2-2; maybe TRBD2 (5 bases). Germline lookup yields CDR1 MGHRA and CDR2 YSYEKL. The CDR3 consists of 15 residues. Trimming removed 1 base from V and 4 bases from J, with 10 bases in between. The CDR3: CASSQGASSTGELFF. CDR3 DNA sequence: TGCGCCAGCAGCCAAGGGGCTAGCAGCACCGGGGAGCTGTTTTTT.

The chain links TRBV9 to TRBJ2-7; tentative D call: TRBD2 (5 bases). The V end was cut by 4 bases, the J end by 7 bases, with 15 bases between. CDR3 size: 13 residues. From germline, CDR1 is SGDLS and CDR2 YYNGEE. CDR3 protein: CASSPPGVYEQYF. The CDR3 DNA follows: TGTGCCAGCAGCCCCCCCGGGGTTTATGAGCAGTACTTC.

This rearrangement joins TRBV5-1 to TRBJ2-3, with unresolved D. Per germline, CDR1 SGHRS and CDR2 YFSETQ. V shed 3 bases and J shed 2 bases, with 7 bases lying between them. This CDR3 spans 13 amino acids. CDR3 region: CASSSKNTDTQYF. The CDR3 DNA reads as TGCGCCAGCAGCTCTAAAAACACAGATACGCAGTATTTT.

The chain is built from TRBV6-5 and TRBJ1-2, with unresolved D. Germline-derived CDR1 and CDR2 are MNHEY and SVGAGI. This CDR3 has 12 residues. The V end was cut by 4 bases, the J end by 10 bases, with 13 bases between. As DNA, the CDR3 is TGTGCCAGCAGTTTGGAGGACGGCCACTACACCTTC. It translates to CASSLEDGHYTF.

This chain joins TRBV6-5 and TRBJ1-1; D may be TRBD1 (6 bases). The CDR3 loop spans 15 amino acids. Per the germline V gene, CDR1 is MNHEY and CDR2 is SVGAGI. The V and J ends lost 6 bases and 6 bases respectively, with 20 bases between them. CDR3 sequence: CASSTPFGGTSEAFF. In DNA form, the CDR3 reads TGTGCCAGCAGCACCCCTTTCGGGGGGACATCTGAAGCTTTCTTT.

This clone was seen once. The V call is TRBV6-6, the J call TRBJ1-2; D unresolved. With 5 bases removed from V and 1 base from J, the gap between germline ends came to 17 bases. The germline V gene encodes CDR1 MNHNY and CDR2 SVGAGI (reference sequence). The CDR3 consists of 16 residues. The CDR3 bases are TGTGCCAGCAGTCCTAGCGGTTCCCGTAATAACTATGGCTACACCTTC. This encodes CASSPSGSRNNYGYTF.

The chain carries TRBV27 and TRBJ2-1; 9 positions agree with TRBD2. Germline values: CDR1 MNHEY, CDR2 SMNVEV (reference sequence). The CDR3 covers 16 residues. Trimming cost V 0 bases and J 0 bases; bases outside gene matches: 0. CDR3 residues: CASSLSSGSSYNEQFF. The CDR3 nucleotides read TGTGCCAGCAGTTTATCTAGCGGGAGCTCCTACAATGAGCAGTTCTTC.

The CDR3 loop is CASRAPDRGFTEAFF. In nucleotides, the CDR3 is TGTGCCAGCAGGGCCCCGGACAGGGGGTTCACTGAAGCTTTCTTT. The chain recombines TRBV28 with TRBJ1-1, with 10 bases that match TRBD1. After removal of 6 bases from V and 4 bases from J, the junction contained 8 bases not matched to a gene. Per germline, CDR1 MDHEN and CDR2 SYDVKM. The length of the CDR3 is 15 residues.

The rearrangement joins TRBV20-1 to TRBJ1-2, with D uncertain. The length of the CDR3 is 11 residues. Germline V gene lookup returns CDR1 DFQATT and CDR2 SNEGSKA (reference sequence). The V gene lost 8 bases and the J gene lost 5 bases, with 12 bases spanning the gap. The CDR3 region has the DNA TGCAGTATCCGGGTCTTATATGGCTACACCTTC. Its translation: CSIRVLYGYTF.

J is TRBJ2-5 and V is TRBV4-3; TRBD2 aligns across 7 bases. The CDR3 has 19 amino acids. The germline V gene has CDR1 LGHNA and CDR2 YSLEER. V shed 1 base and J 5 bases; nucleotides not matched to a gene: 19. In DNA form, the CDR3 reads TGCGCCAGCAGCCAAGGGACTAGGGTTTTGACGATACCATTGGAGACCCAGTACTTC. Translation gives CASSQGTRVLTIPLETQYF.

In DNA form, the CDR3 reads TGTGCCAGCAGCTTTGAGACGACTCCATCTAATGAAAAACTGTTTTTT. It translates to CASSFETTPSNEKLFF. The V gene is TRBV5-4, the J gene TRBJ1-4; D gene unclear. The V end was cut by 2 bases, the J end by 3 bases, with 14 bases between. This CDR3 is 16 amino acids long. Germline lookup yields CDR1 SGHNT and CDR2 YYREEE (reference sequence). The entire variable domain, with the rest obtained from reference TRBV5-4 and TRBJ1-4, is as follows: ETGVTQSPTHLIKTRGQQVTLRCSSQSGHNTVSWYQQALGQGPQFIFQYYREEENGRGNFPPRFSGLQFPNYSSELNVNALELDDSALYLCASSFETTPSNEKLFFGSGTQLSVL.

The chain combines TRBV15 with TRBJ1-2; D is undetermined. The CDR3 has 12 residues. V was trimmed by 1 base and J by 8 bases, leaving 8 bases between them. Germline values: CDR1 LNHNV, CDR2 YYDKDF (reference sequence). The CDR3 spells CATSRVGEGYTF. DNA for the CDR3: TGTGCCACCAGCAGAGTCGGTGAGGGCTACACCTTC. Supplemented by reference TRBV15 and TRBJ1-2, the full variable domain reads DAMVIQNPRYQVTQFGKPVTLSCSQTLNHNVMYWYQQKSSQAPKLLFHYYDKDFNNEADTPDNFQSRRPNTSFCFLDIRSPGLGDTAMYLCATSRVGEGYTFGSGTRLTVV.

This chain links TRBV6-5 with TRBJ1-5, with D hard to call. Germline assignment: CDR1 MNHEY and CDR2 SVGAGI. The CDR3 consists of 15 residues. V lost 5 bases and J lost 0, with 11 bases in between. The CDR3 here is CASSRGRGSNQPQHF. CDR3 nucleotides: TGTGCCAGCAGTCGCGGGAGAGGTAGCAATCAGCCCCAGCATTTT.